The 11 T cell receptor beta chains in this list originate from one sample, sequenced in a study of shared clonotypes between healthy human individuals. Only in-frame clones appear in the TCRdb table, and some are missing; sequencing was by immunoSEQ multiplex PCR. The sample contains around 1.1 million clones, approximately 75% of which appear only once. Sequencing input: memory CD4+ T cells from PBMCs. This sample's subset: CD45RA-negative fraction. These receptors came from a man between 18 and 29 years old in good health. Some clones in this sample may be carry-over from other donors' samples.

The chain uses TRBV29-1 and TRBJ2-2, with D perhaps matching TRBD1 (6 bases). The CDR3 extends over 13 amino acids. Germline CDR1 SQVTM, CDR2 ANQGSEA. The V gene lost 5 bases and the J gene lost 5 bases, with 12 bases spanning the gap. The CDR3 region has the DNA TGCAGCGTTAGAAACCAGGGGACCGGGGAGCTGTTTTTT. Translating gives CSVRNQGTGELFF.

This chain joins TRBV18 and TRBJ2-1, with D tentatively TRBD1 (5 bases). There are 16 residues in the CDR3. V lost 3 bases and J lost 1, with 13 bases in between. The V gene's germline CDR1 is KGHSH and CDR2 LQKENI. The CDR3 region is CASSPRGALSYNEQFF. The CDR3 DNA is TGTGCCAGCTCACCCCGTGGGGCCCTATCCTACAATGAGCAGTTCTTC.

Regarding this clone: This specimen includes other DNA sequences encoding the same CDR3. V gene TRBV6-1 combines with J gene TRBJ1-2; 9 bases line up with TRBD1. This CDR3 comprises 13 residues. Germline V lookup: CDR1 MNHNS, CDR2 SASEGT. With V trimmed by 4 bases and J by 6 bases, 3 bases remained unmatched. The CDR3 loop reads CASSADRGNGYTF. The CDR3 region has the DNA TGTGCCAGCAGTGCAGACAGGGGGAATGGCTACACCTTC.

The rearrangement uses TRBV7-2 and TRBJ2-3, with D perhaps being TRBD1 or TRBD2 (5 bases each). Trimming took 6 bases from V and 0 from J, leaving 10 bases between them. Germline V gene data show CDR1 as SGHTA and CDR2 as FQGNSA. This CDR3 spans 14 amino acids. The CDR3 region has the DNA TGTGCCAGCAGATGGGGCGGGAGCACAGATACGCAGTATTTT. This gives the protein CASRWGGSTDTQYF. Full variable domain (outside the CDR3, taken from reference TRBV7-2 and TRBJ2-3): GAGVSQSPSNKVTEKGKDVELRCDPISGHTALYWYRQSLGQGLEFLIYFQGNSAPDKSGLPSDRFSAERTGGSVSTLTIQRTQQEDSAVYLCASRWGGSTDTQYFGPGTRLTVL.

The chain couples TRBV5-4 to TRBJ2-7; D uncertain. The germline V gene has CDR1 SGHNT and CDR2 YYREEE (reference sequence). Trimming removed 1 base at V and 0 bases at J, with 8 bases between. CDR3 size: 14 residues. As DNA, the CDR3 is TGTGCCAGCAGCTTGATTGGGTCCTCCTACGAGCAGTACTTC. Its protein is CASSLIGSSYEQYF.

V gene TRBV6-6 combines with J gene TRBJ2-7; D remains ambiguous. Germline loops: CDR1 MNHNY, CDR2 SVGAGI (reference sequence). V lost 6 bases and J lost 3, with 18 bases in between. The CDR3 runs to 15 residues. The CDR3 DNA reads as TGTGCCAGCAGCAGCAGAGCGTATCTTCGCTACGAGCAGTACTTC. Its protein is CASSSRAYLRYEQYF.

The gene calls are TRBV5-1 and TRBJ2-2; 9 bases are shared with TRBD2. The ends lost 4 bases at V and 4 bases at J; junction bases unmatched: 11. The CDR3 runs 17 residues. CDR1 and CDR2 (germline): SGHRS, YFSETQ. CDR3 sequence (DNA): TGCGCCAGCAGCGCCAACGCCGGGACTAGCAGCACCGGGGAGCTGTTTTTT. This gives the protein CASSANAGTSSTGELFF.

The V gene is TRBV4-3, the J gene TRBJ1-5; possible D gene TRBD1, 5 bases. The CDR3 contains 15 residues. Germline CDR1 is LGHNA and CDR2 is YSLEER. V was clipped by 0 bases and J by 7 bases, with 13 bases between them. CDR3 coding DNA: TGCGCCAGCAGCCAAGATGGCAGGGAGAGGCAGCCCCAGCATTTT. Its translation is CASSQDGRERQPQHF.

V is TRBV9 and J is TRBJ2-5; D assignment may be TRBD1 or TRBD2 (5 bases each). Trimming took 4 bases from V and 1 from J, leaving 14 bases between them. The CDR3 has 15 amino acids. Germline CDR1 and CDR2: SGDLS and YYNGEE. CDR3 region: CASSRAAGTQETQYF. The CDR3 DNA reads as TGTGCCAGCAGCAGAGCAGCCGGGACCCAAGAGACCCAGTACTTC.

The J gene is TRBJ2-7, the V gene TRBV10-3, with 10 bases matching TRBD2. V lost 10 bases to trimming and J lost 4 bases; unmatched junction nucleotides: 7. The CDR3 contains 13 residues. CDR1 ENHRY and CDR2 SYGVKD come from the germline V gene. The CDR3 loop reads CATRPSGRYEQYF. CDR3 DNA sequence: TGTGCCACCAGACCTAGCGGGAGATACGAGCAGTACTTC.

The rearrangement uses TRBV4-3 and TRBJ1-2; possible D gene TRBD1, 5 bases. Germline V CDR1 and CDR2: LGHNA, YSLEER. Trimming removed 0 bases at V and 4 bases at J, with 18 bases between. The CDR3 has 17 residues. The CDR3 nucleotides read TGCGCCAGCAGCCAAGAATTCGAGGGGTCGCCCATCTATGGCTACACCTTC. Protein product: CASSQEFEGSPIYGYTF.